These 17 T cell receptor beta chains share one sample of origin, sequenced in a study of neurological immune-mediated disorders. Time point indicated: longitudinal time-point 1 (baseline). A single record per CDR3 protein comes from TCRdb applying MiXCR to the 5' RACE reads. Among tens of thousands of distinct CDR3 sequences listed, roughly 15% were seen once. The specimen was PBMCs. All receptors derive from a female donor with HTLV-1-associated myelopathy (HAM/TSP).

Only a few counts were recorded for this clonotype. V and J are TRBV6-1 and TRBJ1-3; D gene ambiguous. CDR3 length: 12 amino acids. V lost 1 base to trimming and J lost 4 bases, with 2 bases between them. Germline CDR1 reads MNHNS; CDR2 reads SASEGT. CDR3 in amino acids: CASSEGGNTIYF. The CDR3 nucleotides read TGTGCCAGCAGTGAAGGGGGAAACACCATATATTTT.

This clonotype was detected a few times. V is TRBV6-5 and J is TRBJ1-4; D possibly corresponds to TRBD1 (6 bases). Germline CDR1 reads MNHEY; CDR2 reads SVGAGI. V was shortened by 4 bases and J by 8 bases, with 17 bases between the two germline ends. The CDR3 spans 15 residues. As DNA, the CDR3 is TGTGCCAGCAGTTCCGCTAGACAGGAGGGCGAAAAACTGTTTTTT. Amino acid sequence: CASSSARQEGEKLFF.

This clonotype was seen at least ten times. The rearrangement uses TRBV12-3 or TRBV12-4 and TRBJ1-2; D call uncertain. The CDR3 sequence is 13 residues long. The germline V and J ends were trimmed by 2 bases and 2 bases, with 6 bases remaining between them. The CDR3 protein is CASSLKKNYGYTF. The DNA for the CDR3 is TGTGCCAGCAGTTTAAAGAAAAACTATGGCTACACCTTC.

In this sample, this clonotype turned up many times. V usage is TRBV24-1 and J usage is TRBJ2-3; D is possibly TRBD1 (6 bases). V lost 0 bases and J 6 bases, leaving 18 bases between the germline ends. The germline gives CDR1 KGHDR, CDR2 SFDVKD. The CDR3 length is 17 residues. The CDR3 nucleotides read TGTGCCACCAGTGATTTGGGGGGCGCCCCGAAAAGGGATACGCAGTATTTT. This codes for CATSDLGGAPKRDTQYF.

In the case of this clonotype: At one of its ends the junction is not consistent with the germline gene, which may arise from a read error. This chain links TRBV5-1 with TRBJ1-6, with D possibly matching TRBD1 (5 bases). Germline loops: CDR1 SGHRS, CDR2 YFSETQ. The CDR3 loop spans 16 amino acids. The CDR3 sequence is CASSLVSGTENSPLHF. For the CDR3, the DNA is TGCGCCAGCAGCTTGGTCTCCGGGACGGAAAATTCACCCCTACACTTT.

This clonotype was seen repeatedly, ten times or more. The CDR3 reads CASSPGGPYGYTF. CDR3 in DNA: TGCGCCAGCAGCCCAGGGGGCCCCTATGGCTACACCTTC. This rearrangement joins TRBV5-1 to TRBJ1-2; 8 bases fit TRBD1. CDR3 length: 13 residues. V trimming: 4 bases; J trimming: 4 bases; junction bases outside the gene matches: 3. From germline, CDR1 is SGHRS and CDR2 YFSETQ.

This clonotype occurred many times. The V gene is TRBV7-9, the J gene TRBJ2-3; no reliable D call. Germline lookup yields CDR1 SEHNR and CDR2 FQNEAQ (reference sequence). V lost 2 bases and J lost 6, with 12 bases in between. CDR3 length: 14 residues. CDR3 in amino acids: CASSLHLDGDTQYF. In nucleotides, the CDR3 is TGTGCCAGCAGCTTACACCTAGATGGGGATACGCAGTATTTT.

This clonotype was detected many times. This chain joins TRBV4-1 and TRBJ2-5; TRBD1 is a possible D gene (6 bases). Trimming removed 4 bases at V and 4 bases at J, with 16 bases between. CDR3 length: 15 residues. Germline CDR1 is MGHRA and CDR2 is YSYEKL. Here the CDR3 DNA reads TGCGCCAGCAGCCGCATACAGGGTCTCGGAGAGACCCAGTACTTC. Amino acids: CASSRIQGLGETQYF.

This clonotype came up many times. The gene calls are TRBV7-9 and TRBJ2-2; D gene ambiguous. The CDR3 contains 13 residues. The V and J ends lost 5 bases and 5 bases respectively, with 9 bases between them. Germline V lookup: CDR1 SEHNR, CDR2 FQNEAQ (reference sequence). The CDR3 nucleotides read TGTGCCAGCAGCCACCTTGTGACCGGGGAGCTGTTTTTT. It is translated as CASSHLVTGELFF.

At least ten counts were recorded for this clonotype. One end of the junction varies from germline; a read error may be responsible. The V gene is TRBV6-2 or TRBV6-3, the J gene TRBJ2-3; no reliable D call. CDR1 MNHEY and CDR2 SVGEGT come from the germline V gene. The CDR3 consists of 14 residues. CDR3 protein: CVSAVWTNTDTQYF. CDR3 nucleotides: TGTGTCAGCGCCGTGTGGACGAACACAGATACGCAGTATTTT.

This clonotype was seen repeatedly, ten times or more. The chain employs TRBV5-1 and TRBJ2-7; 7 nucleotides line up with TRBD1. The CDR3 length is 14 residues. The J segment lost 4 bases and the V segment lost 4 bases, leaving 8 bases of the junction unmatched. Germline lookup yields CDR1 SGHRS and CDR2 YFSETQ. CDR3 protein: CASSLGTELYEQYF. The CDR3 DNA follows: TGCGCCAGCAGCCTCGGGACAGAACTTTACGAGCAGTACTTC.

This chain connects TRBV20-1 to TRBJ1-2; D ambiguous. The CDR3 is 13 residues long. CDR1 DFQATT and CDR2 SNEGSKA come from the germline V gene (reference sequence). V lost 0 bases, J lost 4 bases, and 9 bases lay in between. The CDR3: CSARDPRSYGYTF. The CDR3 coding sequence is TGCAGTGCTAGAGACCCCAGGTCCTATGGCTACACCTTC.

This clonotype was seen repeatedly, ten times or more. J is TRBJ2-1 and V is TRBV5-5; maybe TRBD1 (6 bases). The CDR3 totals 15 residues. V lost 4 bases and J 2 bases, leaving 13 bases between the germline ends. Germline lookup yields CDR1 SGHKS and CDR2 YYEKEE (reference sequence). The CDR3 here is CASSIRGFTYNEQFF. The CDR3 DNA is TGTGCCAGCAGCATCAGGGGATTCACCTACAATGAGCAGTTCTTC.

This clonotype has at least ten counts. The chain has TRBV7-2 and TRBJ1-1; 7 bases are a match to TRBD1. J lost 4 bases, V lost 1 base, and 6 bases had no gene match. The CDR3 covers 15 residues. The germline CDR1 and CDR2 sequences are SGHTA and FQGNSA. Written as DNA, the CDR3 is TGTGCCAGCAGCTTAGAGGCAGGGGGGGGCACTGAAGCTTTCTTT. This translates into CASSLEAGGGTEAFF. The full variable domain, in which reference TRBV7-2 and TRBJ1-1 provide the parts outside the CDR3, is GAGVSQSPSNKVTEKGKDVELRCDPISGHTALYWYRQSLGQGLEFLIYFQGNSAPDKSGLPSDRFSAERTGGSVSTLTIQRTQQEDSAVYLCASSLEAGGGTEAFFGQGTRLTVV.

CDR3 nucleotide sequence: TGTGCTAGTGGTTTGAGGACGGAGGGTAACACTGAAGCTTTCTTT. It translates to CASGLRTEGNTEAFF. The gene calls are TRBV12-5 and TRBJ1-1, with D unresolved. This CDR3 spans 15 amino acids. The V end lost 2 bases, the J end lost 2 bases, and 12 bases lay between the germline ends. The germline V gene encodes CDR1 LGHNT and CDR2 FRNRAP. The full variable domain, completed using reference TRBV12-5 and TRBJ1-1, is DARVTQTPRHKVTEMGQEVTMRCQPILGHNTVFWYRQTMMQGLELLAYFRNRAPLDDSGMPKDRFSAEMPDATLATLKIQPSEPRDSAVYFCASGLRTEGNTEAFFGQGTRLTVV.

This clonotype was recorded many times. The V and J genes are TRBV28 and TRBJ1-2; D not resolved. Trimming cost V 7 bases and J 4 bases, with 7 bases left between them. This CDR3 is 11 amino acids long. Germline lookup yields CDR1 MDHEN and CDR2 SYDVKM. The DNA of the CDR3 is TGTGCCAGCAAGGAACCCTATGGCTACACCTTC. Encoded protein: CASKEPYGYTF.

This clonotype was seen repeatedly, ten times or more. The chain joins TRBV20-1 to TRBJ2-2; unclear D gene. Germline-derived CDR1 and CDR2 are DFQATT and SNEGSKA (reference sequence). The CDR3 contains 14 residues. The V end was cut by 7 bases, the J end by 1 base, with 13 bases between. The CDR3 sequence is CSVTTIQNTGELFF. CDR3 sequence (DNA): TGCAGTGTCACAACCATCCAGAACACCGGGGAGCTGTTTTTT.